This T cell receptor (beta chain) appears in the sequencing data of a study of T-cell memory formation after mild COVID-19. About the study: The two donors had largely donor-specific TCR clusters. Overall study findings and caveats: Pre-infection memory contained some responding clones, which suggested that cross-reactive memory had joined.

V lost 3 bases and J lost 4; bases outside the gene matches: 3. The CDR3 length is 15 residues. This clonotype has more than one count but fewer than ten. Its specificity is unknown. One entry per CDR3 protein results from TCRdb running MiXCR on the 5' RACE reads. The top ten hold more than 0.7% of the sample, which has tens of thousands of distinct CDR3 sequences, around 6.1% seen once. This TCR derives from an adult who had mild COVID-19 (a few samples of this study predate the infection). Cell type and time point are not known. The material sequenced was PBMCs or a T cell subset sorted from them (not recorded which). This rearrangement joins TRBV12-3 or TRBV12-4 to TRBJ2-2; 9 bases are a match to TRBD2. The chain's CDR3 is CASSFSGRGTGELFF. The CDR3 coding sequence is TGTGCCAGCAGTTTTAGCGGGAGAGGCACCGGGGAGCTGTTTTTT.